This T cell receptor (beta chain) was captured by sequencing in a study of CD8 T cells in ankylosing spondylitis. Study results and limitations: Seemingly characteristic of ankylosing spondylitis blood was a TCR beta motif consisting of about 8 highly homologous variants. Reports say disease-linked clones showed up significantly more in matched ankylosing spondylitis synovial fluid.

Remarks on this clonotype: What it binds is unknown.

TCRdb re-analysed the 5' RACE reads in MiXCR, keeping a single row per CDR3 protein. The sample contains about 390,000 distinct CDR3 sequences, 20% to 25% of which appear only once. The receptor comes from a male donor with ankylosing spondylitis. Sequencing input: blood, either unsorted or a sorted T cell fraction (not recorded which).

The DNA of the CDR3 is TGTGCCAGCAGCTTAGTTACGGGAGTGAGGGAGACCCAGTACTTC. Encoded protein: CASSLVTGVRETQYF. The V gene is TRBV7-2, the J gene TRBJ2-5, with D perhaps TRBD2 (6 bases). V gave up 1 base and J gave up 5 bases, with 14 bases separating them. Per germline, CDR1 SGHTA and CDR2 FQGNSA. The CDR3 loop spans 15 amino acids. The full variable domain, in which reference TRBV7-2 and TRBJ2-5 provide the parts outside the CDR3, is GAGVSQSPSNKVTEKGKDVELRCDPISGHTALYWYRQSLGQGLEFLIYFQGNSAPDKSGLPSDRFSAERTGGSVSTLTIQRTQQEDSAVYLCASSLVTGVRETQYFGPGTRLLVL.